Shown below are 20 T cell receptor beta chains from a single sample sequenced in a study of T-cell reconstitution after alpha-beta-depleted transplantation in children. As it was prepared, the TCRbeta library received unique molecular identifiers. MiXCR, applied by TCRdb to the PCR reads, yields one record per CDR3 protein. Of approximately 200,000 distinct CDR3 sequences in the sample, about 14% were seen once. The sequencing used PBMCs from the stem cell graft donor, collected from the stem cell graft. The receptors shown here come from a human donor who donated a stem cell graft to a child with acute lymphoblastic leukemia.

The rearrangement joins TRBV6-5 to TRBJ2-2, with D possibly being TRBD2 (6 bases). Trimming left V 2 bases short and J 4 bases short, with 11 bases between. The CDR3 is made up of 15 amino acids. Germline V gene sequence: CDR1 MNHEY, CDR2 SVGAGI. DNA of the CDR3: TGTGCCAGCAGTTACGTCGTTAGCGGCACCGGGGAGCTGTTTTTT. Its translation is CASSYVVSGTGELFF.

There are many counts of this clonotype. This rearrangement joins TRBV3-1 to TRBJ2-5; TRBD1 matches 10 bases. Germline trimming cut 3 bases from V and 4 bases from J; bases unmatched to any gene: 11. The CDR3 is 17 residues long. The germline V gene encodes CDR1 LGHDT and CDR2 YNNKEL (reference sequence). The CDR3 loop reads CASSHRVIRDRGETQYF. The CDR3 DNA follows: TGTGCCAGCAGCCATAGAGTTATCCGGGACAGGGGAGAGACCCAGTACTTC.

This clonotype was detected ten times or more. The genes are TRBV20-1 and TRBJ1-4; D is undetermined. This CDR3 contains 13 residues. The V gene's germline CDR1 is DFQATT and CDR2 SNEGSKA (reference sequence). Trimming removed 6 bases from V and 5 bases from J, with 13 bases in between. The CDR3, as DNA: TGCAGTGCCCTAGGTCGGGGAAATGAAAAACTGTTTTTT. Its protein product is CSALGRGNEKLFF.

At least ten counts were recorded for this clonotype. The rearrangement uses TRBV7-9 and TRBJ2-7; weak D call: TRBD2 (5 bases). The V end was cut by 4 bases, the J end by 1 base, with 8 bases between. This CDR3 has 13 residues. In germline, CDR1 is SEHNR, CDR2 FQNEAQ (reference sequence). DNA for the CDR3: TGTGCCAGCAGCTCGACTACGTCCTACGAGCAGTACTTC. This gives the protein CASSSTTSYEQYF. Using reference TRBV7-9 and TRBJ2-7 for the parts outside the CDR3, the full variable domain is DTGVSQNPRHKITKRGQNVTFRCDPISEHNRLYWYRQTLGQGPEFLTYFQNEAQLEKSRLLSDRFSAERPKGSFSTLEIQRTEQGDSAMYLCASSSTTSYEQYFGPGTRLTVT.

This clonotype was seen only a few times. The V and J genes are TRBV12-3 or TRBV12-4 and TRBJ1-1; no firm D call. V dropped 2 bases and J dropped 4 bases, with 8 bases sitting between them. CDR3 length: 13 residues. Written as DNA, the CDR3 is TGTGCCAGCAGTTTAAAAGGCAGCACTGAAGCTTTCTTT. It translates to CASSLKGSTEAFF.

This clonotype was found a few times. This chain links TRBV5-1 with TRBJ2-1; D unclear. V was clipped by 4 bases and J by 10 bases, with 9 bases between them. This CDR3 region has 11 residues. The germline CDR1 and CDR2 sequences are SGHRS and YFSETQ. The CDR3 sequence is CASSALREQFF. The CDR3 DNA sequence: TGCGCCAGCAGCGCCTTAAGGGAGCAGTTCTTC.

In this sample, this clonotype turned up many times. CDR3 sequence (DNA): TGCAGTGCTACCCCTACTAGCGGGGTCGACTGGGAGCAGTTCTTC. This encodes CSATPTSGVDWEQFF. The chain combines TRBV20-1 with TRBJ2-1; TRBD2 matches at 10 bases. This CDR3 comprises 15 residues. Looked up from germline, CDR1 is DFQATT and CDR2 is SNEGSKA (reference sequence). V lost 4 bases, J lost 10 bases, and 13 bases stayed unmatched.

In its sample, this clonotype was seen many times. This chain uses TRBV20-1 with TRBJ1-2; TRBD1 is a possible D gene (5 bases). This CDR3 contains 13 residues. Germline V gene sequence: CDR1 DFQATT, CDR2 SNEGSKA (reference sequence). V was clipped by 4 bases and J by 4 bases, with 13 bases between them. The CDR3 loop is CSATPDRGYGYTF. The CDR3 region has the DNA TGCAGTGCTACCCCGGATAGGGGCTATGGCTACACCTTC.

Written as DNA, the CDR3 is TGCAGTGCTAGAGATTTGGGACAGGGCCGCAATGAGCAGTTCTTC. This gives the protein CSARDLGQGRNEQFF. The V gene is TRBV20-1, the J gene TRBJ2-1; 9 bases line up with TRBD1. V shed 0 bases and J 6 bases; nucleotides not matched to a gene: 6. Germline CDR1 DFQATT, CDR2 SNEGSKA (reference sequence). This CDR3 has 15 amino acids.

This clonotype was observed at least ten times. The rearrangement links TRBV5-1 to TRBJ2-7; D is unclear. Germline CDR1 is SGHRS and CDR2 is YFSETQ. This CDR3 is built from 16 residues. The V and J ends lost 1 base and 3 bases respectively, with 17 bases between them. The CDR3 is CASSLPDDPTHYEQYF. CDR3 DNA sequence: TGCGCCAGCAGCTTGCCAGACGACCCCACGCACTACGAGCAGTACTTC. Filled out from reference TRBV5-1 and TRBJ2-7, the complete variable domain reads KAGVTQTPRYLIKTRGQQVTLSCSPISGHRSVSWYQQTPGQGLQFLFEYFSETQRNKGNFPGRFSGRQFSNSRSEMNVSTLELGDSALYLCASSLPDDPTHYEQYFGPGTRLTVT.

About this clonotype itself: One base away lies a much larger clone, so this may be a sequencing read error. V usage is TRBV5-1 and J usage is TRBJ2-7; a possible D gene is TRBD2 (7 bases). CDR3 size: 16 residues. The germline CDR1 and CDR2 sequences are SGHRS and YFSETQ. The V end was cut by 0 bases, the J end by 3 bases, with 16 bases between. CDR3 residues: CASSLEAGAAGYEQYF. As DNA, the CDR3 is TGCGCCAGCAGCTTGGAGGCGGGGGCAGCAGGCTACGAGCAGTACTTC. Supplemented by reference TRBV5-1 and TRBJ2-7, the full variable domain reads KAGVTQTPRYLIKTRGQQVTLSCSPISGHRSVSWYQQTPGQGLQFLFEYFSETQRNKGNFPGRFSGRQFSNSRSEMNVSTLELGDSALYLCASSLEAGAAGYEQYFGPGTRLTVT.

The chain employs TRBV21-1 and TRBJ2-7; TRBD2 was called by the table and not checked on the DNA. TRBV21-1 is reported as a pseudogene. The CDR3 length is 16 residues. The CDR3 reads CASSKVGRRLWDEQYF. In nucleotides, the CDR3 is TGTGCCAGCAGCAAAGTAGGACGGAGGCTTTGGGACGAGCAGTACTTC.

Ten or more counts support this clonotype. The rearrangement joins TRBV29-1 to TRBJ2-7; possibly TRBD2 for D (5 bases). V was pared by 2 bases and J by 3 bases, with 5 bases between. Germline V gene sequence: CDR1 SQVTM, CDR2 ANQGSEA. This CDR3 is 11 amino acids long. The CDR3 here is CSVETSYEQYF. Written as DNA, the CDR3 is TGCAGCGTTGAAACTAGCTACGAGCAGTACTTC.

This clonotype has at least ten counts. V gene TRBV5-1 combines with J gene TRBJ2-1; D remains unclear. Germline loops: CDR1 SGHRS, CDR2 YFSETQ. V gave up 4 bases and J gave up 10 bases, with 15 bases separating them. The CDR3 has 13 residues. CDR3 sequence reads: CASSPDSAREQFF. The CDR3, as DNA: TGCGCCAGCAGCCCAGATTCCGCCAGGGAGCAGTTCTTC.

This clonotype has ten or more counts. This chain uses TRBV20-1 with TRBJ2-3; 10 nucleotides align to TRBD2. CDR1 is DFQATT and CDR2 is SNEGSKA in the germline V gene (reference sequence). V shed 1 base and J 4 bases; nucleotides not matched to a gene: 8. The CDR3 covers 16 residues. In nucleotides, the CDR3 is TGCAGTGCTAGAGCTGCTAGCGGGAGTTTAGCAGATACGCAGTATTTT. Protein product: CSARAASGSLADTQYF.

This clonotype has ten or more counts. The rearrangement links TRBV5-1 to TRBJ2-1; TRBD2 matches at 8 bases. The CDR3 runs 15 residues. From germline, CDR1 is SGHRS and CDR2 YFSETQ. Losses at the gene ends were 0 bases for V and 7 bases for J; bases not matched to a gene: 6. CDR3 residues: CASSLAGTRSNEQFF. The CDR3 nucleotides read TGCGCCAGCAGCTTGGCCGGGACTAGATCTAATGAGCAGTTCTTC.

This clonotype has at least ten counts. CDR3 loop: CATSDPQGSKGTNEQFF. The CDR3 DNA is TGTGCCACCAGTGATCCGCAGGGGAGTAAAGGGACCAATGAGCAGTTCTTC. V and J are TRBV24-1 and TRBJ2-1, with a possible D match to TRBD1 (6 bases). CDR1 and CDR2 from the germline V gene are KGHDR and SFDVKD. V lost 3 bases, J lost 6 bases, and 20 bases lay in between. The length of the CDR3 is 17 residues.

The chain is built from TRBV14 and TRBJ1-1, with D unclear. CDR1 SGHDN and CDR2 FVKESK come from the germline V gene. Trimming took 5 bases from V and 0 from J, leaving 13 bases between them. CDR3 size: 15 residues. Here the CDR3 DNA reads TGTGCCAGCAGCGGGCGGATAGGCATGAACACTGAAGCTTTCTTT. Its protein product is CASSGRIGMNTEAFF.

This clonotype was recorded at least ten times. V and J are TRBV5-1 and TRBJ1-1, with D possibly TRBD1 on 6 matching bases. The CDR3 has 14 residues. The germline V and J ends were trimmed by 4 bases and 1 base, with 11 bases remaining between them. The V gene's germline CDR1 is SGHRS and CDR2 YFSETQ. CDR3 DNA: TGCGCCAGCAGCCCCGGACAGCCGAACACTGAAGCTTTCTTT. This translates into CASSPGQPNTEAFF.

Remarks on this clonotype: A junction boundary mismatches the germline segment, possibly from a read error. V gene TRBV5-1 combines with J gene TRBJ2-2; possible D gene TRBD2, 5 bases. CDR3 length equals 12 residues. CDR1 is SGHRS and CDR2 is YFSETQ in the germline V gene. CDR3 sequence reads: CASSRNTGEPFF. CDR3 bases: TGCGCCAGCAGCCGGAACACCGGGGAGCCGTTTTTT.